This T cell receptor (beta chain) was obtained from a study of low-dose radiotherapy and immunotherapy resistance in tumors (dated by TCRdb to the early 2020s). The study in broad terms: Patients in Cohort 1 were given 0.5 Gy per fraction every 2 weeks, and the prescribed total PTV dose was 6.5 Gy. Cyclophosphamide 200 mg/m2 was administered intravenously every two weeks, one day before each radiation and immunotherapy administration. Starting on cycle 1 day 1, patients took 300 mg of aspirin by mouth once a day for four cycles. Cohort 2 received 1 Gy per fraction every two weeks, with a total of 13 Gy over 26 weeks. Nivolumab was administered intravenously as a 240 mg flat dose every two weeks, and ipilimumab was administered intravenously at 1 mg/kg every six weeks. Trial participants were not randomized into treatment groups. Eight patients were included in the translational analysis: three from the first dose cohort and the first five from the second dose cohort.

The CDR3 runs 13 amino acids, cysteine and phenylalanine included. The kept DNA is CDR3 alone, 39 bases in frame from the first base. The junction carries 9 bases between V and J, which are trimmed by 5 bases and 2 bases respectively. CDR1 and CDR2, per the germline V gene, are KGHSH and LQKENI. This specimen's time point label, per the study, means: before trial treatment. The donors took part in RACIN, a single-arm, phase I, dose-escalation trial that combined nivolumab, ipilimumab, aspirin, low-dose cyclophosphamide and low-dose radiotherapy. Patients with advanced, TIL-negative solid tumors were considered eligible. As to this clonotype: The target of this receptor is not known. No much larger clone is present one base from it, and per-base qualities are unavailable.

Superscript III and a set of TRAV- and TRBV-specific primers were used to synthesize first-strand cDNA, so that both TCRalpha and TCRbeta chains were covered. TCRs were amplified with Phusion for 15 to 25 PCR cycles using a constant-region primer together with the adapter attached to the V primers. Amplification of the isolated mRNA was done with the MessageAmp II aRNA Amplification Kit, which involved a roughly 16-hour in vitro transcription at 37 degrees C. The Dynabeads mRNA DIRECT Purification Kit was used to isolate the mRNA for TCR sequencing. Indexed Illumina adapters were added in a second 25-cycle Phusion PCR, and the resulting products were purified with AMPure XP beads. TCRalpha and TCRbeta libraries were deep-sequenced on an Illumina MiniSeq instrument. In the original analysis: Using custom Perl scripts, TCR sequences encoding the same protein were pooled, out-of-frame sequences were removed, and the abundance of each clonotype was computed. TCR sequences supported by only a single read were excluded from analysis. The metrics used to describe the repertoires included Shannon entropy, Gini index, clonality, richness, and the frequency of TCRs shared between repertoires. TCRdb reran the public reads through fastp at Q25 and MiXCR, keeping productive beta chains. Every entry covers one CDR3 protein and lists the most common genes and DNA from its rows. The authors' filters were not applied to this entry. The sample table lists tens of thousands of distinct CDR3 sequences, 9% to 9.5% of them with a count of one. Jointly, the top ten make up around 0.93% of the sample.

This receptor was obtained from a male donor with prostate cancer. The chain was built from TRBV18 and TRBJ1-1, with an unclear D gene assignment. The sequenced sample was PBMCs, obtained before treatment. Here is the DNA: TGTGCCAGCTCAGAAAGCCAAAACACTGAAGCTTTCTTT. Translated, this gives CASSESQNTEAFF.